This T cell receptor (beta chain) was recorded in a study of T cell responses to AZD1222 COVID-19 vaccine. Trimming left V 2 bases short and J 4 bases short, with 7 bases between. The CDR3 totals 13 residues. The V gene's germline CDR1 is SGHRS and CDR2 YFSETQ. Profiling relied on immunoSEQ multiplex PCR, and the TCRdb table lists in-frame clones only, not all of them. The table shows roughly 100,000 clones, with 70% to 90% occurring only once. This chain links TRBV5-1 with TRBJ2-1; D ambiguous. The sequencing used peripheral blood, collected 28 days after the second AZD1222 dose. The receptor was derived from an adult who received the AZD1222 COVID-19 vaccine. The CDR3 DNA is TGCGCCAGCAGCTTCCGGCAGTACAATGAGCAGTTCTTC. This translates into CASSFRQYNEQFF.